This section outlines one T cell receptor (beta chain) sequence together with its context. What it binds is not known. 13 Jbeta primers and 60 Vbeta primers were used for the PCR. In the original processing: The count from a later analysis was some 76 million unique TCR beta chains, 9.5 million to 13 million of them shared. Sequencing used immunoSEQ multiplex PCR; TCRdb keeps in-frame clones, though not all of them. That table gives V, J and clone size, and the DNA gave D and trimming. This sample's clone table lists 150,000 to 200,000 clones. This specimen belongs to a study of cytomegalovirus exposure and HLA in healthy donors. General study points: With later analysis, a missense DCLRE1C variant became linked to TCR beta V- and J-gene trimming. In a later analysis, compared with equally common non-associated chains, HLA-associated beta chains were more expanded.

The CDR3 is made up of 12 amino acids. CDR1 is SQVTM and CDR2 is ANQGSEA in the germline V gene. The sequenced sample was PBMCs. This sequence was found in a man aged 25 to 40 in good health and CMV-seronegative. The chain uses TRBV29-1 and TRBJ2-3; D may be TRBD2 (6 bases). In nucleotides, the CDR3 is TGCGGAACAACTAGCCCAGCAGATACGCAGTATTTT. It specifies CGTTSPADTQYF.